The 28 T cell receptor beta chains below come from one sample, sequenced in a study of response to subunit inactivated influenza vaccine. TCRdb re-derived calls from the RT-PCR reads in MiXCR, one entry per CDR3 protein. There are 150,000 to 200,000 distinct CDR3 sequences in the sample; about an eighth occur only once, and about 31% lies in the top ten. This same sample was also taken into another study, of T cells expressing NK-cell markers. Turning to that study: What made the TCR beta cDNA was 5'RACE template switching with UMIs.

Sequencing used CD8+ T cells sorted from PBMCs, obtained about 13 days after vaccination. These receptor sequences come from a man aged 50 or older who received an inactivated influenza vaccine.

There are a few counts of this clonotype. V and J are TRBV5-1 and TRBJ2-1; 9 bases agree with TRBD1. Germline CDR1 reads SGHRS; CDR2 reads YFSETQ. CDR3 size: 16 residues. J gave up 4 bases and V 4 bases, and 9 bases lay outside the gene matches. CDR3 protein: CASSLDDRGRYNEQFF. CDR3 nucleotide sequence: TGCGCCAGCAGCCTGGACGACAGGGGGAGGTACAATGAGCAGTTCTTC.

This clonotype appeared a few times. The rearrangement joins TRBV29-1 to TRBJ2-7, with TRBD1 identical over 8 bases. Germline assignment: CDR1 SQVTM and CDR2 ANQGSEA. The V gene end was trimmed by 1 base and the J gene end by 0 bases; junction bases not matched to a gene: 5. This CDR3 spans 15 amino acids. CDR3 sequence reads: CSVEAGGFNSYEQYF. The CDR3 DNA reads as TGCAGCGTTGAAGCAGGGGGCTTTAACTCCTACGAGCAGTACTTC.

V and J are TRBV28 and TRBJ2-5, with D unclear. CDR1 is MDHEN, CDR2 SYDVKM, per germline. This CDR3 is built from 16 residues. Trimming removed 5 bases from V and 1 base from J, with 17 bases in between. The CDR3: CASSLGVETSQETQYF. CDR3 nucleotides: TGTGCCAGCAGTCTTGGAGTGGAGACTTCCCAAGAGACCCAGTACTTC.

This chain links TRBV5-6 with TRBJ2-3; D gene unclear. The V and J ends lost 4 bases and 1 base respectively, with 16 bases between them. Germline assignment: CDR1 SGHDT and CDR2 YYEEEE. CDR3 length: 16 residues. CDR3 coding DNA: TGTGCCAGCAGCCAAGAGGTCAGGTTAGGCACAGATACGCAGTATTTT. Protein: CASSQEVRLGTDTQYF.

This clonotype was found a few times. The chain has TRBV27 and TRBJ2-1; D assignment may be TRBD1 or TRBD2 (6 bases each). The germline V and J ends were trimmed by 3 bases and 7 bases, with 16 bases remaining between them. Germline V lookup: CDR1 MNHEY, CDR2 SMNVEV (reference sequence). CDR3 length: 15 residues. CDR3 in DNA: TGTGCCAGCAGTTTCCTCGGGGGCCACCCGAATGAGCAGTTCTTC. Residues: CASSFLGGHPNEQFF.

The chain recombines TRBV13 with TRBJ1-4, with TRBD1 as a possible D gene (6 bases). V shed 5 bases and J shed 7 bases, with 14 bases lying between them. Germline assignment: CDR1 PRHDT and CDR2 FYEKMQ (reference sequence). This CDR3 region has 14 residues. CDR3 protein: CASSIRQEGEKLFF. The CDR3 DNA reads as TGTGCCAGCAGCATTCGACAGGAGGGTGAAAAACTGTTTTTT.

In this sample, this clonotype turned up a few times. The chain carries TRBV4-3 and TRBJ2-1, with TRBD2 as a possible D gene (6 bases). CDR3 size: 15 residues. Germline values: CDR1 LGHNA, CDR2 YSLEER. V lost 2 bases and J lost 6, with 14 bases in between. Here the CDR3 reads CASSQLIGTRNEQFF. The CDR3 DNA sequence: TGCGCCAGCAGCCAACTCATCGGGACTCGCAATGAGCAGTTCTTC.

In its sample, this clonotype was seen many times. This CDR3 reads CASSLWTGFNVYNEQFF. CDR3 nucleotides: TGTGCCAGCAGCTTGTGGACAGGGTTTAACGTCTACAATGAGCAGTTCTTC. The chain couples TRBV5-5 to TRBJ2-1; 8 positions match TRBD1. This CDR3 spans 17 amino acids. From germline, CDR1 is SGHKS and CDR2 YYEKEE (reference sequence). V gave up 1 base and J gave up 3 bases; unmatched junction bases: 9.

This clonotype was seen a handful of times. The chain is built from TRBV19 and TRBJ2-2, with D hard to call. The germline V gene has CDR1 LNHDA and CDR2 SQIVND (reference sequence). The V end was cut by 5 bases, the J end by 5 bases, with 12 bases between. The CDR3 totals 14 residues. The CDR3 reads CASSPTIDTGELFF. The CDR3 nucleotides read TGTGCCAGTAGTCCGACGATAGATACCGGGGAGCTGTTTTTT.

In this sample, this clonotype turned up many times. This chain uses TRBV2 with TRBJ1-1, with TRBD1 matching over 7 bases. The germline gives CDR1 SNHLY, CDR2 FYNNEI. The trim removed 11 bases at V and 2 bases at J, leaving 5 bases unmatched. This CDR3 is built from 12 residues. The CDR3 DNA sequence: TGTGCCGGGAGACAGGGTAACACTGAAGCTTTCTTT. Encoded protein: CAGRQGNTEAFF.

This rearrangement joins TRBV11-1 to TRBJ2-1; 8 nucleotides align to TRBD2. This CDR3 has 14 amino acids. CDR1 is SGHAT, CDR2 FQDESV, per germline (reference sequence). V was clipped by 3 bases and J by 3 bases; unmatched bases: 1. CDR3 sequence (DNA): TGTGCCAGCAGCTTTGGGACTAGCTACAATGAGCAGTTCTTC. Amino acid sequence: CASSFGTSYNEQFF.

The genes are TRBV9 and TRBJ2-1; D is ambiguous. CDR3 size: 11 residues. From germline, CDR1 is SGDLS and CDR2 YYNGEE. Between the trimmed V and J ends, which lost 3 bases and 7 bases, there was a span of 5 bases. The CDR3 nucleotides are TGTGCCAGCAGCGGGCGGAATGAGCAGTTCTTC. It specifies CASSGRNEQFF.

This clonotype was picked up a small number of times. The CDR3 DNA reads as TGCAGCGTGGGCGACAGCGGGTCAACAGATACGCAGTATTTT. Protein: CSVGDSGSTDTQYF. The chain has TRBV29-1 and TRBJ2-3; possible D gene TRBD2, 6 bases. V lost 6 bases and J 3 bases, leaving 16 bases between the germline ends. CDR3 length: 14 amino acids. Germline V gives CDR1 SQVTM, CDR2 ANQGSEA.

The chain recombines TRBV6-1 with TRBJ2-5; TRBD1 aligns across 7 bases. Germline V gene lookup returns CDR1 MNHNS and CDR2 SASEGT. This CDR3 spans 16 amino acids. V lost 5 bases and J lost 5; bases outside the gene matches: 14. CDR3 sequence (DNA): TGTGCCAGCAGTCCTGAGACAGGGCGGTGGAAGGAGACCCAGTACTTC. Its translation: CASSPETGRWKETQYF.

There are a few counts of this clonotype. The V call is TRBV7-9, the J call TRBJ2-7; D might be TRBD1 or TRBD2, each matching 5 bases. Germline V lookup: CDR1 SEHNR, CDR2 FQNEAQ (reference sequence). V was pared by 8 bases and J by 7 bases, with 12 bases between. This CDR3 is 11 amino acids long. CDR3 sequence reads: CASGEGQEQYF. DNA of the CDR3: TGTGCCAGCGGCGAGGGGCAGGAGCAGTACTTC.

The V gene is TRBV6-2 or TRBV6-3, the J gene TRBJ2-3, with TRBD2 identical over 16 bases. V lost 6 bases, J lost 3 bases, and 9 bases stayed unmatched. This CDR3 is built from 18 residues. Germline CDR1 reads MNHEY; CDR2 reads SVGEGT. CDR3 amino acids: CASSLGLAGGPWTDTQYF. CDR3 sequence (DNA): TGTGCCAGCAGCCTGGGACTAGCGGGGGGGCCGTGGACAGATACGCAGTATTTT.

This clonotype was counted only a few times. The chain carries TRBV7-9 and TRBJ2-3; D is unclear. The germline CDR1 and CDR2 sequences are SEHNR and FQNEAQ (reference sequence). This CDR3 has 13 residues. The V end was cut by 1 base, the J end by 2 bases, with 4 bases between. The CDR3 DNA reads TGTGCCAGCAGCTTAGGCGTCACAGATACGCAGTATTTT. Its translation is CASSLGVTDTQYF.

The rearrangement links TRBV13 to TRBJ2-5; possible D gene TRBD2, 6 bases. Trimming removed 5 bases at V and 9 bases at J, with 16 bases between. Germline CDR1 PRHDT, CDR2 FYEKMQ (reference sequence). This CDR3 is 13 amino acids long. CDR3 residues: CASSPGLSGAQYF. In DNA form, the CDR3 reads TGTGCCAGCAGCCCCGGGCTCTCGGGGGCCCAGTACTTC.

The chain joins TRBV11-3 to TRBJ2-1; no reliable D call. The length of the CDR3 is 13 residues. Trimming took 0 bases from V and 11 from J, leaving 11 bases between them. Germline CDR1 is SGHNT and CDR2 is YENEEA. The CDR3 bases are TGTGCCAGCAGCTTAGATGGCCGAGATAAGCAGTTCTTC. This codes for CASSLDGRDKQFF.

The chain is built from TRBV20-1 and TRBJ2-7; 10 bases map to TRBD1. V dropped 6 bases and J dropped 7; count of bases not matched to a gene: 12. The CDR3 sequence is 14 residues long. CDR1 is DFQATT and CDR2 is SNEGSKA in the germline V gene (reference sequence). CDR3 coding DNA: TGCAGTGCACATCCGGGACAGGGGACGTTAGAGCAGTACTTC. It encodes CSAHPGQGTLEQYF.

A few counts support this clonotype. The V and J genes are TRBV6-2 or TRBV6-3 and TRBJ2-7; D call uncertain. The CDR3 contains 12 residues. V was pared by 5 bases and J by 6 bases, with 11 bases between. In germline, CDR1 is MNHEY, CDR2 SVGEGT. CDR3 loop: CASSHGSFEQYF. CDR3 coding DNA: TGTGCCAGCAGTCACGGTTCGTTCGAGCAGTACTTC.

This clonotype was observed a handful of times. V gene TRBV10-3 combines with J gene TRBJ2-3, with D possibly being TRBD1 (5 bases). Germline V gene lookup returns CDR1 ENHRY and CDR2 SYGVKD. The CDR3 extends over 14 amino acids. Trimming shortened V by 3 bases and J by 0 bases, and 7 bases separated the two germline ends. The CDR3 loop reads CAISDRASTDTQYF. CDR3 bases: TGTGCCATCAGTGACAGGGCTAGCACAGATACGCAGTATTTT.

This sequence joins TRBV20-1 and TRBJ2-1; TRBD2 matches at 7 bases. The CDR3 has 15 residues. Germline loops: CDR1 DFQATT, CDR2 SNEGSKA (reference sequence). Trimming took 0 bases from V and 4 from J; bases not matched to a gene: 6. The CDR3 nucleotides read TGCAGTGCTAGAGAGGAACTAGCGACTTACAATGAGCAGTTCTTC. As protein: CSAREELATYNEQFF.

This chain joins TRBV7-9 and TRBJ2-3; D is ambiguous. V was trimmed by 3 bases and J by 5 bases, leaving 3 bases between them. From germline, CDR1 is SEHNR and CDR2 FQNEAQ (reference sequence). CDR3 length: 11 residues. The CDR3: CASSFGDTQYF. DNA for the CDR3: TGTGCCAGCAGCTTTGGAGATACGCAGTATTTT.

With respect to this clonotype: The junction departs from germline at one end; a sequencing error may be responsible. The chain joins TRBV5-6 to TRBJ2-3; 12 positions agree with TRBD2. The CDR3 length is 14 residues. Looked up from germline, CDR1 is SGHDT and CDR2 is YYEEEE. CDR3 in amino acids: CASSLGLAGAGRFF. CDR3 nucleotide sequence: TGTGCCAGCAGCTTGGGACTAGCGGGGGCCGGTAGATTTTTT.

V usage is TRBV20-1 and J usage is TRBJ2-3; D is perhaps TRBD2 (6 bases). The CDR3 has 15 amino acids. V was shortened by 1 base and J by 0 bases, with 11 bases between the two germline ends. Per germline, CDR1 DFQATT and CDR2 SNEGSKA (reference sequence). The CDR3 nucleotides are TGCAGTGCTAGAGCAGCGCTAGCGAGCACAGATACGCAGTATTTT. Translated, it gives CSARAALASTDTQYF.

This clonotype was recorded at least ten times. V gene TRBV2 combines with J gene TRBJ2-7, with D perhaps being TRBD1 or TRBD2 (5 bases each). V shed 3 bases and J shed 0 bases, with 9 bases lying between them. Germline values: CDR1 SNHLY, CDR2 FYNNEI. This CDR3 is 14 amino acids long. For the CDR3, the DNA is TGTGCCAGCAGTGAGGGGGTTAACTCCTACGAGCAGTACTTC. Residues: CASSEGVNSYEQYF.

The genes are TRBV28 and TRBJ1-1, with TRBD1 identical over 8 bases. CDR3 size: 13 residues. Germline V lookup: CDR1 MDHEN, CDR2 SYDVKM. V lost 5 bases and J lost 11; bases outside the gene matches: 10. The CDR3 DNA sequence: TGTGCCAGCAGTATGGACAGGGCGGGTTCGGCTTTCTTT. The encoded protein is CASSMDRAGSAFF.